A selection of T cell receptor beta chains follows, all from one sample in a study of regulatory T cells in long-lasting Graves disease. TCRdb used MiXCR to reprocess the multiplex PCR reads, holding one entry per CDR3 protein. The table has 400,000 to 500,000 distinct CDR3 sequences, 14% to 15% seen once. This sample also belongs to another study, concerning T cells in Graves' hyperthyroidism and ophthalmopathy.

The material was peripheral blood mononuclear cells (PBMCs), obtained at new diagnosis, from a patient treated with antithyroid drugs. These receptors all come from a woman aged 30 to 39 with Graves disease. Both conserved end residues are part of each CDR3. The D gene is left open where the match is weak. Clone size appears in some rows only: once, few, many, or a class for an expanded clone.

TRBD2,TRBJ2-1,TRBV20-1,many,TGCAGTGCTAGAGATTTTCGGGAGGAGGGTTACAATGAGCAGTTCTTC,CSARDFREEGYNEQFF
-,TRBJ2-1,TRBV6-2/TRBV6-3,many,TGTGCCAGCATCGACCCAGAATATTCCTACAATGAGCAGTTCTTC,CASIDPEYSYNEQFF
-,TRBJ2-7,TRBV2,many,TGTGCCAGCGATACCGACGCTGCCTCCTACGAGCAGTACTTC,CASDTDAASYEQYF
-,TRBJ2-1,TRBV20-1,many,TGCAGTGCTAGTGCCTGGATAGCGGACTACAATGAGCAGTTCTTC,CSASAWIADYNEQFF
TRBD2,TRBJ2-7,TRBV25-1,-,TGTGCCAGCAGTACCCTCAGACTAGCGGGAGGCTACGAGCAGTACTTC,CASSTLRLAGGYEQYF
-,TRBJ2-5,TRBV12-3/TRBV12-4,-,TGTGCCAGCAGCCGAGCGGGCCAAGAGACCCAGTACTTC,CASSRAGQETQYF
-,TRBJ1-1,TRBV12-3/TRBV12-4,many,TGTGCCAGCAGTTGGCGCCCCACTGAAGCTTTCTTT,CASSWRPTEAFF
-,TRBJ1-1,TRBV12-3/TRBV12-4,many,TGTGCCAGCAGCCTTAAGCGTTTCATGAACACTGAAGCTTTCTTT,CASSLKRFMNTEAFF
-,TRBJ1-1,TRBV3-1,few,TGTGCTAGTCGGGGGGGGTCTCGGGTGAACACTGAAGCTTTCTTT,CASRGGSRVNTEAFF
-,TRBJ2-3,TRBV9,few,TGTGCCAGCAGGGGACTGACGACAGATACGCAGTATTTT,CASRGLTTDTQYF
-,TRBJ2-5,TRBV20-1,many,TGCAGTGCTAGGTCGCCCATGGGAGAGACCCAGTACTTC,CSARSPMGETQYF
TRBD1,TRBJ1-2,TRBV27,many,TGTGCCAGCAGAGCCCGACAGGGGAGTGGCTACACCTTC,CASRARQGSGYTF
-,TRBJ1-1,TRBV7-8,many,TGTGCCAGCAGCTTAGAGCGGAGAGTTATTACTCGGAACACTGAAGCTTTCTTT,CASSLERRVITRNTEAFF